This T cell receptor beta chain was identified during a study of OX40 agonist ivuxolimab in advanced cancers. Sequencing used immunoSEQ multiplex PCR; TCRdb keeps in-frame clones, though not all of them. The repertoire holds around 72,000 clones, approximately 81% seen once, with roughly 16% in the top ten. Germline V CDR1 and CDR2: WSHSY, SAAADI. This CDR3 spans 14 amino acids. Trimming cost V 0 bases and J 4 bases, with 9 bases left between them. This clone was seen a few times. The chain joins TRBV10-2 to TRBJ1-2; tentative D call: TRBD1 (5 bases). This TCR derives from an adult with an advanced solid tumor such as melanoma, head and neck, liver or kidney cancer. The input for sequencing was CD4+ or CD8+ T cells sorted from blood, taken in a trial of the OX40 agonist ivuxolimab. The DNA for the CDR3 is TGCGCCAGCAGTGAGTCCCAGGGTGGCTATGGCTACACCTTC. Its protein product is CASSESQGGYGYTF.